The T cell receptor beta chain described here comes from a study of blood T cells in healthy people across ages. Donors ranged from about 6 to 90 years old and were healthy Caucasians in Russia. Every sample had a minimum of 6 million PBMCs isolated. V dropped 7 bases and J dropped 7; count of bases not matched to a gene: 4. This CDR3 is 13 amino acids long. CDR1 SEHNR and CDR2 FQNEAQ come from the germline V gene (reference sequence). The table lists this clonotype with a few counts. Next came a second PCR, run for roughly 7 to 12 cycles, which used a sample-barcoded 5' primer along with a J-beta primer mix. TCRdb redid the calling of the 5' RACE reads with MiXCR, one entry per CDR3 protein. The data show about 720,000 distinct CDR3 sequences, around 25% seen once. This sample was also put to use in a study of T cells of mothers and their children.

Sequenced sample: blood. The V call is TRBV7-9, the J call TRBJ2-1; 10 bases align to TRBD2. This TCR was recovered from a boy aged 5-17 years in good health. The DNA for the CDR3 is TGTGCCAGCAACTCTAGCGGGGGTAATGAGCAGTTCTTC. Its translation is CASNSSGGNEQFF.